This T cell receptor (beta chain) was captured by sequencing in a study of OX40 agonist ivuxolimab in advanced cancers. Study-level results: At doses 0.1 to 3.0 mg/kg, CD4+ and CD8+ clones expanded. Some of the lowest clonal expansion was seen in partial responders at 0.1-3.0 mg/kg.

This clone was seen a single time. Its antigen is still unknown. This table comes from immunoSEQ multiplex PCR, and its TCRdb copy is limited to in-frame clones, with some not included. Of about 65,000 clones in the sample, around 90% were seen once. Exclusion of a patient followed from autoimmune disease history or systemic immunosuppression. The CDR3 is made up of 13 amino acids. The germline CDR1 and CDR2 sequences are SQVTM and ANQGSEA. J gave up 8 bases and V 5 bases, and 5 bases lay outside the gene matches. The chain recombines TRBV29-1 with TRBJ2-1, with 11 bases aligning to TRBD2. This clonotype was obtained from an adult with an advanced solid tumor such as melanoma, head and neck, liver or kidney cancer. The source was CD4+ or CD8+ T cells sorted from blood, collected in a trial of the OX40 agonist ivuxolimab. For the CDR3, the DNA is TGCAGCGTTTCCGGACTAGCGGGCGATGAGCAGTTCTTC. This gives the protein CSVSGLAGDEQFF.